This T cell receptor beta chain came from a study of T-cell memory formation after mild COVID-19 (dated by TCRdb to the early 2020s). Turning to the overall study: TCR sequence clusters from the two donors were largely donor specific. In a couple of donors, T-cell clones that expanded and contracted after mild COVID-19 were tracked by sequencing TCRalpha and TCRbeta repertoires over time. Two young, previously healthy adult volunteers made up the cohort, one male and one female.

Study-wide findings and limitations: Whether the second-wave clones peaking on day 37 were SARS-CoV-2 specific was not confirmed. The study covered only a couple of mild cases, and larger cohorts including severe cases with pre-infection samples were considered necessary. Some responding clones were detected in pre-infection memory, suggesting pre-existing cross-reactive memory T cells joined the SARS-CoV-2 response. Contracting CD4+ clones were located mainly in the CM and EM memory subsets, whereas CD8+ clones were found to be enriched in EMRA. Clones that contracted from day 15 to 85 showed balanced CD4/CD8 phenotypes, whereas a second wave of clones that expanded from day 15 to 37 leaned towards CD4+.

Including cysteine and phenylalanine, the CDR3 has 13 amino acids. Just CDR3 DNA is preserved here, 39 bases in frame from base 1. Based on the germline V gene, the CDR1 and CDR2 sequences are SGHDN and FVKESK. The sequencer listed for this sample is Illumina NovaSeq 6000. Using 5'RACE with constant-segment primers, TCRalpha and TCRbeta cDNA libraries were constructed, with sample barcodes and unique molecular identifiers added in the process. Trizol reagent was used to extract RNA from every sample. The libraries were amplified in two PCR steps, and the second step added a second sample barcode and Illumina TruSeq adapters. Libraries were sequenced on an Illumina NovaSeq with 2 x 150 bp paired-end reads. From the authors' description of their analysis: Demultiplexing of reads and collapsing into UMI-guided consensus sequences were performed with migec v1.2.7. Using mixcr v2.1.11, UMI consensuses were aligned to TRA and TRB V and J templates and then assembled into clonotypes. Expanded or contracted clonotypes were those called significant by both edgeR and NoisET, with noise models trained on biological replicates. For edgeR calls, a false discovery rate-adjusted p below 0.01 and a log2 fold-change threshold of 1 were applied. As an exploratory analysis of dynamics, max-normalized trajectories of the 1000 most abundant clonotypes were examined by PCA with hierarchical clustering. The CD4 or CD8 phenotype of responding clones was assigned using the separately sequenced CD4+ and CD8+ repertoires. TCRdb reprocessed the public reads (quality trimming at Q25 with fastp, clone calling with MiXCR) and kept in-frame beta chains. Each CDR3 protein appears once, grouped with its most common genes and DNA. What appears here as the V and J calls and clone size reflects TCRdb's work, not the paper's. The sample has approximately 150,000 distinct CDR3 sequences on record, about 5.7% of them singletons. Approximately 2% of the sample comes from the top ten.

PBMCs were isolated by Ficoll-Paque density gradient centrifugation. Details on this clonotype: Its antigen specificity is not known. Relative to the germline gene, one junction end is altered; a read error may explain this.

This clonotype originated in an adult woman who had mild COVID-19 (a few samples of this study predate the infection). The sample titles of this study are shuffled in the database, so cell type and time point are left out; the donor was told from shared clones. The receptor chain draws on TRBV14 and TRBJ2-7, with TRBD1 as a weak D call on 6 bases. Sequencing was carried out using PBMCs or a T cell subset sorted from them (not recorded which). The base sequence is TGTGCCAGCAGCCATGCCGTGAACAGGGTTAAGTATTTC. This sequence encodes CASSHAVNRVKYF. Reference TRBV14 and TRBJ2-7 proteins supply the regions before and after the CDR3; the full variable domain is: EAGVTQFPSHSVIEKGQTVTLRCDPISGHDNLYWYRRVMGKEIKFLLHFVKESKQDESGMPNNRFLAERTGGTYSTLKVQPAELEDSGVYFCASSHAVNRVKYFGPGTRLTVT.